This T cell receptor beta chain is from a study of response to subunit inactivated influenza vaccine. In TCRdb, the RT-PCR reads were re-called with MiXCR into one record per CDR3 protein. The sample lists more than 450,000 distinct CDR3 sequences, about 11% occurring once. CDR1 SEHNR and CDR2 FQNEAQ come from the germline V gene (reference sequence). Trimming shortened V by 5 bases and J by 3 bases, and 10 bases separated the two germline ends. The CDR3 length is 14 residues. Findings of the study overall: Seasonal influenza vaccination, on each occasion, was suggested by the authors to recruit few new T cells.

A note on this clonotype: Antigen specificity is unknown.

This sample was shared with a second study, whose subject was T cells expressing NK-cell markers. As that study records: TCR beta cDNA was generated via 5'RACE template switching incorporating UMIs.

The V and J genes are TRBV7-9 and TRBJ2-2, with D hard to call. The sequencing here drew on PBMCs from blood, taken on the day of vaccination. This TCR came from a middle-aged man who received an inactivated influenza vaccine. In DNA, the CDR3 is TGTGCCAGCAGCGGACCGAAGTACACCGGGGAGCTGTTTTTT. Its protein is CASSGPKYTGELFF.